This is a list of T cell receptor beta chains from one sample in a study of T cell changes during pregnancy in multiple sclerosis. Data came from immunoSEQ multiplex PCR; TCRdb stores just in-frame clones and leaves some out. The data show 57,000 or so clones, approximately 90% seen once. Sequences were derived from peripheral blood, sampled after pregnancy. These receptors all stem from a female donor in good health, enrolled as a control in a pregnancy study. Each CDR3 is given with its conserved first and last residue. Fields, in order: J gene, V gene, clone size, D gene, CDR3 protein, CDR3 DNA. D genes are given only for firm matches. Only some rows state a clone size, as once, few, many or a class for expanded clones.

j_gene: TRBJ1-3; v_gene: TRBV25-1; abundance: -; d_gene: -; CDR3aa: CASSELGVGVTIYF; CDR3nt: TGTGCCAGCAGTGAACTCGGGGTTGGGGTCACCATATATTTT
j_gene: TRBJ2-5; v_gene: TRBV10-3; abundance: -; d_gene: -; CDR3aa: CAISGRVGEAQETQYF; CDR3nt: TGTGCCATCAGTGGTCGGGTCGGGGAGGCCCAAGAGACCCAGTACTTC
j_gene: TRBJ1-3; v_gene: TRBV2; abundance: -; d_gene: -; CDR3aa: CASSEKWGDSGNTIYF; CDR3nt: TGTGCCAGCAGTGAAAAGTGGGGGGACTCTGGAAACACCATATATTTT
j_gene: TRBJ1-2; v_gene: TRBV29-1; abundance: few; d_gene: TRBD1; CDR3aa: CSVEYYRDRGLSNYGYTF; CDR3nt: TGCAGCGTCGAGTATTACCGGGACAGGGGGCTCTCCAACTATGGCTACACCTTC
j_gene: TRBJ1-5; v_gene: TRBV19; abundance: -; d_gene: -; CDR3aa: CASSITDSNQPQHF; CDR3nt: TGTGCCAGTAGTATCACAGATAGCAATCAGCCCCAGCATTTT
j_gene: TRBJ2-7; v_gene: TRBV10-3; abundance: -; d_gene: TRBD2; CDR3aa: CAIASYLAGDVYEQYF; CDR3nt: TGTGCCATCGCTAGCTATTTAGCGGGAGATGTCTACGAGCAGTACTTC
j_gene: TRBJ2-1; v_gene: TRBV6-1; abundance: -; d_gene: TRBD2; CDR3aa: CASRDSGSGVNEQFF; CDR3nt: TGTGCCAGCAGGGATAGCGGGAGTGGTGTCAATGAGCAGTTCTTC
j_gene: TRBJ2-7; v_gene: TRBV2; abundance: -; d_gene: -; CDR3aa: CASSALHEQYF; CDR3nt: TGTGCCAGCAGTGCCCTCCACGAGCAGTACTTC
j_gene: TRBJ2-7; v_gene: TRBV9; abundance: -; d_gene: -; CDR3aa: CASSVERGEQYF; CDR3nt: TGTGCCAGCAGCGTAGAACGGGGCGAGCAGTACTTC
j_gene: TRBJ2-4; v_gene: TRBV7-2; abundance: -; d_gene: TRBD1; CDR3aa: CASSPGQATNQYF; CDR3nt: TGTGCCAGCAGCCCGGGACAGGCGACTAATCAGTACTTC
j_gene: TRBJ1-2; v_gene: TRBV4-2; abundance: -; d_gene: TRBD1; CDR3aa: CASSQEGDRVNYGYTF; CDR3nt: TGTGCCAGCAGCCAAGAAGGGGACAGGGTCAACTATGGCTACACCTTC
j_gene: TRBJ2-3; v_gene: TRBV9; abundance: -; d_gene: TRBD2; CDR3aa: CASSPGASGGLGDTQYF; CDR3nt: TGTGCCAGCAGCCCCGGAGCCAGCGGGGGGCTTGGGGATACGCAGTATTTT
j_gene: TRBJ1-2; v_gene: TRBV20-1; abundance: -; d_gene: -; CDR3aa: CSVGQLYGYTF; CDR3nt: TGCAGTGTAGGACAACTCTATGGCTACACCTTC
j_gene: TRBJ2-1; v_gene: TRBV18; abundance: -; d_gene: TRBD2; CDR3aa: CASSPRTSNEQFF; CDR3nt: TGTGCCAGCTCACCCAGGACTAGCAATGAGCAGTTCTTC
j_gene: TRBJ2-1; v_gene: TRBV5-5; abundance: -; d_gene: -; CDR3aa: CASSLLAGYNEQFF; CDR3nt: TGTGCCAGCAGCTTGCTCGCCGGCTACAATGAGCAGTTCTTC
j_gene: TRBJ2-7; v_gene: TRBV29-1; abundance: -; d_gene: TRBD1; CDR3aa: CSVDITGQHEEQYF; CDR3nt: TGCAGCGTTGATATAACGGGACAGCATGAAGAGCAGTACTTC
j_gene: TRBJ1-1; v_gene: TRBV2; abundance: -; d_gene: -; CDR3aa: CASRSFLTEAFF; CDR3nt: TGTGCCAGCAGGTCTTTTCTAACTGAAGCTTTCTTT
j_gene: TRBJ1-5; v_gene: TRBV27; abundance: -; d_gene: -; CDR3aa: CASSDNIGQPQHF; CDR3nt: TGTGCCAGTTCGGACAACATTGGTCAGCCCCAGCATTTT
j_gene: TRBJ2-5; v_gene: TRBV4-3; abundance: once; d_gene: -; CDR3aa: CASSQTGGETQYF; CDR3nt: TGCGCCAGCAGCCAAACAGGAGGGGAGACCCAGTACTTC
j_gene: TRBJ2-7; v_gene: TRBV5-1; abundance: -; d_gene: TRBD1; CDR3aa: CASSLATGTGTYEQYF; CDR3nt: TGCGCCAGCAGCTTGGCCACCGGGACAGGGACCTACGAGCAGTACTTC
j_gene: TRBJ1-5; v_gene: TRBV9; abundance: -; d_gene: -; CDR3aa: CASSSRDWNQPQHF; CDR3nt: TGTGCCAGCAGCTCCCGGGACTGGAATCAGCCCCAGCATTTT
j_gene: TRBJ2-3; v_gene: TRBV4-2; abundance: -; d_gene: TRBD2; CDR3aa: CASSQDPSGRAADTQYF; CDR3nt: TGTGCCAGCAGCCAAGATCCTAGCGGGAGGGCCGCAGATACGCAGTATTTT
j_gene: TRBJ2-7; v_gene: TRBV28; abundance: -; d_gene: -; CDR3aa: CASSFSGVYEQYF; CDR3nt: TGTGCCAGCAGCTTTTCCGGGGTATACGAGCAGTACTTC
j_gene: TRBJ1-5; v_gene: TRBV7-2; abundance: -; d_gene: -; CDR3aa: CASSFLVDQPQHF; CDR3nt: TGTGCCAGCAGCTTCCTAGTAGATCAGCCCCAGCATTTT
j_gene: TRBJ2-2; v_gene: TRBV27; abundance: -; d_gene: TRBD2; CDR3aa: CATSPGLEAGELFF; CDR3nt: TGTGCCACCTCCCCGGGACTAGAGGCCGGGGAGCTGTTTTTT
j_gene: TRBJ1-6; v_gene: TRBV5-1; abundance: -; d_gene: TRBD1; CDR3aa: CASSLPGGISSPLHF; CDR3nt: TGCGCCAGCAGCTTGCCAGGGGGAATTAGTTCACCCCTCCACTTT
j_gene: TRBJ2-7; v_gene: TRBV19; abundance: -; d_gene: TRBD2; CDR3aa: CASSSPGGVRYF; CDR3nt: TGTGCCAGTAGTAGCCCCGGGGGGGTGCGGTACTTC